This entry concerns a single TCR beta chain. This CDR3 is 15 amino acids long. Germline CDR1 is MDHEN and CDR2 is SYDVKM. V was cut by 2 bases and J by 0 bases, with 10 bases left in between. The source of the sample is a study of blood T cell repertoires in COVID-19. Profiled with immunoSEQ multiplex PCR; TCRdb holds only in-frame clones, not every one. The repertoire includes roughly 250,000 clones, 80% to 90% of them detected once, and just under 9% sits in the top ten. V is TRBV28 and J is TRBJ1-1; D ambiguous. The source of this sequence is a man aged 40-49 years who had recovered from COVID-19. Material for sequencing was PBMCs or T cells enriched from blood (not recorded which). The CDR3 here is CASSLVQSMNTEAFF. DNA of the CDR3: TGTGCCAGCAGTTTAGTACAGAGCATGAACACTGAAGCTTTCTTT.